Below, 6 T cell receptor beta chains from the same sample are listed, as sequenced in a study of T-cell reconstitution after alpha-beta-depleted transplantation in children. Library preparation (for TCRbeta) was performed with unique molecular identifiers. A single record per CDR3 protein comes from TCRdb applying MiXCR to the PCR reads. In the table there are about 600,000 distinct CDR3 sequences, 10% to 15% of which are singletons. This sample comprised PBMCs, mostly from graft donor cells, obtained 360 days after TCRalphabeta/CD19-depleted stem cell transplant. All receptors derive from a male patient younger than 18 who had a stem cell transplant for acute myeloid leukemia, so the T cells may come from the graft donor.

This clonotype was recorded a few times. As DNA, the CDR3 is TGTGCCACCAGTGATTTCGGGTCACCCCTCCACTTT. Its translation is CATSDFGSPLHF. The V and J genes are TRBV24-1 and TRBJ1-6, with unresolved D. The CDR3 has 12 residues. Per the germline V gene, CDR1 is KGHDR and CDR2 is SFDVKD. V dropped 1 base and J dropped 10 bases, with 4 bases sitting between them.

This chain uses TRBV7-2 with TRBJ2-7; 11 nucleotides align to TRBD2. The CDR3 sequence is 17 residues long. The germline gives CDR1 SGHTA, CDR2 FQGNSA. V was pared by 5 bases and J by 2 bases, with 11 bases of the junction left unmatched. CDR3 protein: CASSTGTSGHIAYEQYF. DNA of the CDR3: TGTGCCAGCAGCACCGGGACTAGCGGACACATTGCCTACGAGCAGTACTTC.

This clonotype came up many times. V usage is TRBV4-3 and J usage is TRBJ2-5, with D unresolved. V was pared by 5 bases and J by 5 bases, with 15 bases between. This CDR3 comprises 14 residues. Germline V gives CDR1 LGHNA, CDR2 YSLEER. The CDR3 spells CASSAREYGETQYF. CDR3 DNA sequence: TGCGCCAGCAGCGCCAGAGAGTATGGGGAGACCCAGTACTTC.

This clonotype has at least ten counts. The CDR3 is CASSLGNPQETQYF. The CDR3 DNA reads as TGTGCCAGCAGTTTAGGGAATCCCCAAGAGACCCAGTACTTC. The V call is TRBV12-3 or TRBV12-4, the J call TRBJ2-5, with D hard to call. The V end lost 1 base, the J end lost 1 base, and 7 bases lay between the germline ends. This CDR3 is built from 14 residues.

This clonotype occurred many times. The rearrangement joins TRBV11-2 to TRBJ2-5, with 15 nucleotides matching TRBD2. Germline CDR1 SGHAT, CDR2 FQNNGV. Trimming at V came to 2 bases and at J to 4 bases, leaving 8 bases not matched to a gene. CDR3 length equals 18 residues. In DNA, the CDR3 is TGTGCCAGCAGCTTACCCGGACTAGCGGGAGGGTCGGGAGAGACCCAGTACTTC. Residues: CASSLPGLAGGSGETQYF.

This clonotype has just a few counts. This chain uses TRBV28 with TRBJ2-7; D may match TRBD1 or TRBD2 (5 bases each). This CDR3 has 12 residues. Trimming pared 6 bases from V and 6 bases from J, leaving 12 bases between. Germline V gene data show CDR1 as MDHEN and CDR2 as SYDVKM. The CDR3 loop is CASRQGRGEQYF. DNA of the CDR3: TGTGCCAGCAGGCAGGGACGAGGCGAGCAGTACTTC.